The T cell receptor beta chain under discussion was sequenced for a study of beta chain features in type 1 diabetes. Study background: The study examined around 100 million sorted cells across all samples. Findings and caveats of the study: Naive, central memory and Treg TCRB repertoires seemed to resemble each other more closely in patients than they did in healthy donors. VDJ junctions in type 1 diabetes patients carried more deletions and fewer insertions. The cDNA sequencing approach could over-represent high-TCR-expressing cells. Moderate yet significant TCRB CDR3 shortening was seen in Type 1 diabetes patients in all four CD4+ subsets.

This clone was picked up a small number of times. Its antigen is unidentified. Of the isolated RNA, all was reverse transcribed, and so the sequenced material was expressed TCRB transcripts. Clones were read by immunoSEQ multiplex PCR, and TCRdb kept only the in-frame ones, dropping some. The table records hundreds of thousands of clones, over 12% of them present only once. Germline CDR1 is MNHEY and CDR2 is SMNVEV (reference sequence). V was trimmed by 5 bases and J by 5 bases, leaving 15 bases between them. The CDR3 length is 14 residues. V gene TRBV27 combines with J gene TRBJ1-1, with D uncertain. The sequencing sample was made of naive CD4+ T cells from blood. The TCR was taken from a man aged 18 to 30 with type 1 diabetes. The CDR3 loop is CASSGQAGGTEAFF. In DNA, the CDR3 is TGTGCCAGCAGTGGTCAGGCGGGTGGGACTGAAGCTTTCTTT.